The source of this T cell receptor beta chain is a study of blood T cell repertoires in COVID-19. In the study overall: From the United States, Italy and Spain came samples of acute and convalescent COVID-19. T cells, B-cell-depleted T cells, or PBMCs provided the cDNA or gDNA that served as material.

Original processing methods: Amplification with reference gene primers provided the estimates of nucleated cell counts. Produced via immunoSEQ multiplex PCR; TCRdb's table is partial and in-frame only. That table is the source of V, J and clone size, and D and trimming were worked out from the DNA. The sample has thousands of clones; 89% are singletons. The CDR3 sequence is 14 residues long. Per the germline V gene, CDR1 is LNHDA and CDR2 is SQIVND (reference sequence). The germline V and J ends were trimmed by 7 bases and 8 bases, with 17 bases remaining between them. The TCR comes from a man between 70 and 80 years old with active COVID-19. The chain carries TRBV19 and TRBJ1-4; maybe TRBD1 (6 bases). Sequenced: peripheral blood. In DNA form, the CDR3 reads TGTGCCAGTACCCCCCGGGGGGGGCGAGAAAAACTGTTTTTT. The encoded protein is CASTPRGGREKLFF.